This T cell receptor beta chain was sequenced in a study of STAT5B mutations in CD4+ large granular lymphocyte leukemia. The data were produced by immunoSEQ multiplex PCR, yet TCRdb's version contains in-frame clones alone and is incomplete. The sample lists 20,000 to 25,000 clones, about four fifths occurring once. This CDR3 spans 14 amino acids. CDR1 and CDR2 from the germline V gene are SGHTA and FQGNSA. The V and J ends lost 4 bases and 0 bases, in that order; junction bases with no gene match: 1. This clone was detected only a few times. V is TRBV7-2 and J is TRBJ2-3, with TRBD2 matching 7 bases. The sample consisted of CD4+ T cells from blood buffy coats. This clonotype was obtained from a human donor in good health. The CDR3, as DNA: TGTGCCAGCAGCTCCGGGGGGAGCACAGATACGCAGTATTTT. Protein: CASSSGGSTDTQYF.